This TCR beta chain appears in the sequencing data of a study of blood T cell repertoires in COVID-19. Study information: Collection of acute and convalescent COVID-19 samples took place in the United States, Italy and Spain. T cells, B-cell-depleted T cells, or PBMCs provided the cDNA or gDNA that served as material.

In the original workflow: Scientists estimated how many nucleated cells there were by amplifying reference gene primers. Using immunoSEQ multiplex PCR, the repertoire was profiled, and TCRdb retains in-frame clones only, with some absent. V and J calls and clone size are as listed in that table; D and trimming were resolved from the DNA. The sample shows roughly 70,000 clones, roughly 70% of them seen only once. Per the germline V gene, CDR1 is SGHNT and CDR2 is YYREEE (reference sequence). V trimming: 3 bases; J trimming: 3 bases; junction bases outside the gene matches: 2. The CDR3 is 16 residues long.

This chain joins TRBV5-4 and TRBJ2-2; the match to TRBD2 covers 13 bases. This TCR was sampled from a man in his 60s with acute or convalescent COVID-19. The sequenced material came from peripheral blood. CDR3 protein: CASSSGLAGDTGELFF. DNA for the CDR3: TGTGCCAGCAGCTCAGGACTAGCGGGAGACACCGGGGAGCTGTTTTTT.